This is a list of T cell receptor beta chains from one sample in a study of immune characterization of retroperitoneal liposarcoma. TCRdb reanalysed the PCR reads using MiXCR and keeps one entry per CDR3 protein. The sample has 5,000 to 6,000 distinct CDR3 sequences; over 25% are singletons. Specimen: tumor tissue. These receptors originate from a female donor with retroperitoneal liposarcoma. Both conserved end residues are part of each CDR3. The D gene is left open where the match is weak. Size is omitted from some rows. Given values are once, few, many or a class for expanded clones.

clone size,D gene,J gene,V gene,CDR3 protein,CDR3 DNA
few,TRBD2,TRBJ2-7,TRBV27,CASSAGTSHNEQYF,TGTGCCAGCAGCGCCGGGACTAGTCACAATGAGCAGTACTTC
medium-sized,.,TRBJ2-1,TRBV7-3,CASSLRPAGEQFF,TGTGCCAGCAGCTTACGGCCGGCGGGAGAGCAGTTCTTC
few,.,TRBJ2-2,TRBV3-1,CASSQDGGAGELFF,TGTGCCAGCAGCCAAGACGGGGGTGCCGGGGAGCTGTTTTTT
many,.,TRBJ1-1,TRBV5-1,CASSPGGGNTEAFF,TGCGCCAGCAGCCCCGGAGGGGGGAACACTGAAGCTTTCTTT
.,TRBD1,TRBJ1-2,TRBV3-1,CASSQETGSYGYTF,TGTGCCAGCAGCCAAGAGACAGGGTCCTATGGCTACACCTTC
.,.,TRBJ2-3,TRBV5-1,CASSLEGGTDTQYF,TGCGCCAGCAGCTTGGAAGGGGGCACAGATACGCAGTATTTT
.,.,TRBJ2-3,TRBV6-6,CASRITDTQYF,TGTGCCAGCAGAATCACAGATACGCAGTATTTT
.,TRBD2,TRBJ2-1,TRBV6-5,CASSYSSAGEVQFF,TGTGCCAGCAGTTACTCCTCGGCGGGAGAGGTGCAGTTCTTC
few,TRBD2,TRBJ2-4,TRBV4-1,CASSLTPLGGAKNIQYF,TGCGCCAGCAGCCTCACCCCACTCGGGGGGGCCAAAAACATTCAGTACTTC
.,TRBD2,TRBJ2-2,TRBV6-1,CASRMTSGARELFF,TGTGCCAGCAGGATGACTAGCGGGGCGCGGGAGCTGTTTTTT
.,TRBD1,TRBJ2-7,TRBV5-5,CASSKQGATTYEQYF,TGTGCCAGCAGCAAACAGGGGGCGACGACTTACGAGCAGTACTTC
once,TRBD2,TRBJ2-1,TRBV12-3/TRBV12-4,CASNAPGLAGNEQFF,TGTGCCAGTAACGCCCCGGGACTAGCCGGCAATGAGCAGTTCTTC
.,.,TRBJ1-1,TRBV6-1,CASSERKGLETEAFF,TGTGCCAGCAGTGAAAGGAAGGGGTTGGAGACTGAAGCTTTCTTT
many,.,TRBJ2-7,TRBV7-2,CASSLDRSLSYEQYF,TGTGCCAGCAGCTTAGACCGCTCCTTATCCTACGAGCAGTACTTC